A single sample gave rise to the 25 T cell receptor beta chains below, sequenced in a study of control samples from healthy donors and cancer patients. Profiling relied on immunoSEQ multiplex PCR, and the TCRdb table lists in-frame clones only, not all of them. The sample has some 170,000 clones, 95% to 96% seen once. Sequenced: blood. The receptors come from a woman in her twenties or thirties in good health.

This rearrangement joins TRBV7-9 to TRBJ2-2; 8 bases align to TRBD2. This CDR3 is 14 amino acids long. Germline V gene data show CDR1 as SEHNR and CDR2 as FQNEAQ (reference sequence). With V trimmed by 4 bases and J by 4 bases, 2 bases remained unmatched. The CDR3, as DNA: TGTGCCAGCAGCTCTGGACTAGCCACCGGGGAGCTGTTTTTT. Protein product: CASSSGLATGELFF.

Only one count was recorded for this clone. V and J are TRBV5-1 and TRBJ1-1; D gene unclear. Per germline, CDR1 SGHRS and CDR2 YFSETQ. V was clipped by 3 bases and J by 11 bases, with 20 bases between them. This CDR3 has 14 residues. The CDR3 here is CASSSTDGERRAFF. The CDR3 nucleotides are TGCGCCAGCAGCTCCACGGACGGAGAACGAAGGGCTTTCTTT.

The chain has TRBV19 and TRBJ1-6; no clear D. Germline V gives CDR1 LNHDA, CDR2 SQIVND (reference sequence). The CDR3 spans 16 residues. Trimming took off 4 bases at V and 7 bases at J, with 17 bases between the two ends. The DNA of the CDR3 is TGTGCCAGTAGTAAACTCTCGGTTATTGGGAATTCACCCCTCCACTTT. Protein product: CASSKLSVIGNSPLHF.

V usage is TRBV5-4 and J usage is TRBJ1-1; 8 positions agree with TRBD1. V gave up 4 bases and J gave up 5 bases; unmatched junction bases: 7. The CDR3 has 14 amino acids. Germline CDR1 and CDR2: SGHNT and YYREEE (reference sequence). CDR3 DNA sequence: TGTGCCAGCAGCCAAGGACAGGGTAGGACTGAAGCTTTCTTT. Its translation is CASSQGQGRTEAFF. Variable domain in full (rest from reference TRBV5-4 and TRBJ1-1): ETGVTQSPTHLIKTRGQQVTLRCSSQSGHNTVSWYQQALGQGPQFIFQYYREEENGRGNFPPRFSGLQFPNYSSELNVNALELDDSALYLCASSQGQGRTEAFFGQGTRLTVV.

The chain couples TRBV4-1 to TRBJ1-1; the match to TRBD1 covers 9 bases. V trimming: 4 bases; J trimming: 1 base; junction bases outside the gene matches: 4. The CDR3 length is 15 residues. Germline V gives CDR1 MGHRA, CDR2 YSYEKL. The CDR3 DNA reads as TGCGCCAGCAGCCGACGACAGGGGGAGAACACTGAAGCTTTCTTT. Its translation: CASSRRQGENTEAFF.

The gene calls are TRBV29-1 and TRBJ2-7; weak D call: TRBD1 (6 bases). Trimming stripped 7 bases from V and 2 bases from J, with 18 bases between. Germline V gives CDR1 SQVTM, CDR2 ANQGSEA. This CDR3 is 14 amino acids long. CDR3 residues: CSALTLGGTYEQYF. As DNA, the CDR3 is TGCAGCGCCTTGACCTTAGGGGGAACCTACGAGCAGTACTTC.

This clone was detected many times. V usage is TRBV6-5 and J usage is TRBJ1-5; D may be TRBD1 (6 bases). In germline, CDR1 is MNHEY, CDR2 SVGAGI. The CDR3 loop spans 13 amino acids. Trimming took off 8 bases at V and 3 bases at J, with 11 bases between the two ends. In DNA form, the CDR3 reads TGTGCCAGCTGCACAGGGCCCAATCAGCCCCAGCATTTT. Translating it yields CASCTGPNQPQHF.

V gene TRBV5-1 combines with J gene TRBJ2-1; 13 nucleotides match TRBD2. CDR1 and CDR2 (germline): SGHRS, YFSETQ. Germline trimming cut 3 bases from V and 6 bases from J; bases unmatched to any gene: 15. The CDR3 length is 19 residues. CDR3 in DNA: TGCGCCAGCAGCTGGCCCTACGACTTGGGACTAGCGGGGACCAATGAGCAGTTCTTC. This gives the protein CASSWPYDLGLAGTNEQFF.

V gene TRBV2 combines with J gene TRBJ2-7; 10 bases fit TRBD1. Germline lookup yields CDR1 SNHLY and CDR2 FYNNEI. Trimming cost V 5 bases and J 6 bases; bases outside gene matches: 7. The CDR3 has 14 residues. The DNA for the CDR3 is TGTGCCAGCAGTCAGAGGACAGGGGGGATCGAGCAGTACTTC. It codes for CASSQRTGGIEQYF.

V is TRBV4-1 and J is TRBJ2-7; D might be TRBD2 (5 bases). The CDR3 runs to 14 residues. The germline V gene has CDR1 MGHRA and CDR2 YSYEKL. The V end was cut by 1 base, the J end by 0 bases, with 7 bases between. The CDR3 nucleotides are TGCGCCAGCAGCCAAGTTGAGGGCTCCTACGAGCAGTACTTC. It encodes CASSQVEGSYEQYF.

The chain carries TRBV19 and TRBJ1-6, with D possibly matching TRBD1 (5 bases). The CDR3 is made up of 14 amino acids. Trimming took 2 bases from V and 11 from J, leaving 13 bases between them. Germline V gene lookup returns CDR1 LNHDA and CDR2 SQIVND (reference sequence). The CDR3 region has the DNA TGTGCCAGTAGTATAAGAGGGGCTGGGACACCCCTCCACTTT. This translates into CASSIRGAGTPLHF.

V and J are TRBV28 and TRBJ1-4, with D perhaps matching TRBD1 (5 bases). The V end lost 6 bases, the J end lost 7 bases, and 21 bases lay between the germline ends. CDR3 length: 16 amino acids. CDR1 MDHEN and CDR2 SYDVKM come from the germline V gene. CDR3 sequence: CASSPRVGAESEKLFF. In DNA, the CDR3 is TGTGCCAGCAGCCCTAGGGTCGGGGCAGAGAGTGAAAAACTGTTTTTT.

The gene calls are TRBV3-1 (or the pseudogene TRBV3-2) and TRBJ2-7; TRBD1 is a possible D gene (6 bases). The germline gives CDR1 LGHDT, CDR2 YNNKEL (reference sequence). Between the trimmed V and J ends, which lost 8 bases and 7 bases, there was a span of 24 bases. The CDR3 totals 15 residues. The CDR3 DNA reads TGTGCCAGCGCTTCTTTAGGGGGTGGTGCGAGTGAGCAGTACTTC. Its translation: CASASLGGGASEQYF.

CDR3 in amino acids: CASGERNSYNEQFF. The CDR3 bases are TGTGCCAGCGGTGAGCGAAATTCCTACAATGAGCAGTTCTTC. The chain couples TRBV27 to TRBJ2-1; D call uncertain. The V end was cut by 8 bases, the J end by 1 base, with 12 bases between. Germline V CDR1 and CDR2: MNHEY, SMNVEV (reference sequence). The CDR3 loop spans 14 amino acids.

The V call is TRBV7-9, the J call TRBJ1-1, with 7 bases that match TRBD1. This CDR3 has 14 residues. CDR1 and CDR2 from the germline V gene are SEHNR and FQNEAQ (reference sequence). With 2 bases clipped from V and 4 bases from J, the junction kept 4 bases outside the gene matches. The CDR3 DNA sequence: TGTGCCAGCAGCTTACAGGGGGTAGGCACTGAAGCTTTCTTT. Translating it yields CASSLQGVGTEAFF.

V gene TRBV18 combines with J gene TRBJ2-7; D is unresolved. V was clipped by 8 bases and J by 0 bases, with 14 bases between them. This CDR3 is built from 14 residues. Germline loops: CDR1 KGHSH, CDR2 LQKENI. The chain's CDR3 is CASAVGTNSYEQYF. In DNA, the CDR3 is TGTGCCAGCGCTGTGGGAACCAACTCCTACGAGCAGTACTTC.

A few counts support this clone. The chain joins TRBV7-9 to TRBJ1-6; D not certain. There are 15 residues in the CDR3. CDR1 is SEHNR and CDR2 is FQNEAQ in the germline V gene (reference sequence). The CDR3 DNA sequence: TGTGCGATAGGGCTAAAAGCGGGTAATAATTCACCCCTCCACTTT. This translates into CAIGLKAGNNSPLHF.

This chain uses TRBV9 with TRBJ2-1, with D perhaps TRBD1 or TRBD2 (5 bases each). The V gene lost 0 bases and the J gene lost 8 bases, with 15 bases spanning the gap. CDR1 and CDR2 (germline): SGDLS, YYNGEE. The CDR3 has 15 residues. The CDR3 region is CASSVEGREFDEQFF. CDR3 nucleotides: TGTGCCAGCAGCGTAGAAGGCAGGGAGTTCGATGAGCAGTTCTTC.

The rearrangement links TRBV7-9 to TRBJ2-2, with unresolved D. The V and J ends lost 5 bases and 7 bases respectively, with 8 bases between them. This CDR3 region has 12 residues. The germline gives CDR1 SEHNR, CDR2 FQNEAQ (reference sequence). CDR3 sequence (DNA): TGTGCCAGCAGCAGGAGTGGCGGGGAGCTGTTTTTT. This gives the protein CASSRSGGELFF. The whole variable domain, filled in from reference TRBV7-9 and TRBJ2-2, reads DTGVSQNPRHKITKRGQNVTFRCDPISEHNRLYWYRQTLGQGPEFLTYFQNEAQLEKSRLLSDRFSAERPKGSFSTLEIQRTEQGDSAMYLCASSRSGGELFFGEGSRLTVL.

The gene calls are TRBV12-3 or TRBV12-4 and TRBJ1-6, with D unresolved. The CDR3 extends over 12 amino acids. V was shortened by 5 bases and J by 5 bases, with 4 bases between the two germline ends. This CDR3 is CASSHDNSPLHF. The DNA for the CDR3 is TGTGCCAGCAGTCACGATAATTCACCCCTCCACTTT.

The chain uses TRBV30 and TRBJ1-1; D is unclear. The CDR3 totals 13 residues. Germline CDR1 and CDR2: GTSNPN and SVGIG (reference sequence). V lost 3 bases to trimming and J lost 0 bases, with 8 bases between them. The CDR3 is CAWSHDMNTEAFF. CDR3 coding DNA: TGTGCCTGGAGCCACGACATGAACACTGAAGCTTTCTTT.

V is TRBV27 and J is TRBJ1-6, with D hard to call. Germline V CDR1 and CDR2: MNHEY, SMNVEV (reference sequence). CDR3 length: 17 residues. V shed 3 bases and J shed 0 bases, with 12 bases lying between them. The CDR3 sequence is CASSLVIPSSYNSPLHF. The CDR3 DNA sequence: TGTGCCAGCAGTTTGGTTATCCCAAGCTCCTATAATTCACCCCTCCACTTT.

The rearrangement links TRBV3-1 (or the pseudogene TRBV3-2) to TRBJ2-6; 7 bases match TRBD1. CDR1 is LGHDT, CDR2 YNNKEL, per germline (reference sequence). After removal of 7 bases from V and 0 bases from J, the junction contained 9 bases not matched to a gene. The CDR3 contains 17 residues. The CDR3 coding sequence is TGTGCCAGCAAGGGTCCAGGGGGAAACTCTGGGGCCAACGTCCTGACTTTC. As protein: CASKGPGGNSGANVLTF.

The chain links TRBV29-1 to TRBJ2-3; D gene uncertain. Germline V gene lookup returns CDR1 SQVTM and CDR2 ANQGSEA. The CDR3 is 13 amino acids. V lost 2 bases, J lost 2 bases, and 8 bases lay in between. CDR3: CSVELSSTDTQYF. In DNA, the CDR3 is TGCAGCGTTGAACTATCCTCCACAGATACGCAGTATTTT.

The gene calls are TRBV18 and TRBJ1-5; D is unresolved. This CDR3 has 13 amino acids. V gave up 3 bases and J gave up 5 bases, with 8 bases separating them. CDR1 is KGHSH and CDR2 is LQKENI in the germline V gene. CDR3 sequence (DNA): TGTGCCAGCTCACCGGATCAGTATCAGCCCCAGCATTTT. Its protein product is CASSPDQYQPQHF.